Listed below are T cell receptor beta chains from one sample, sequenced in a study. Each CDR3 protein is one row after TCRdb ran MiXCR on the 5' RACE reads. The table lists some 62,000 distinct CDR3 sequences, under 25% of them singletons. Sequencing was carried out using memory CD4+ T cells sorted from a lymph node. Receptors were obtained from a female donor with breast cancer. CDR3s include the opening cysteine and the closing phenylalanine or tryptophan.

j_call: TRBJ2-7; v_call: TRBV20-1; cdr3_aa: CSAGAGIHEQYF
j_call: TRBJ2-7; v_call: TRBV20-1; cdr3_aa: CSSSSGSASGSSYEQYF
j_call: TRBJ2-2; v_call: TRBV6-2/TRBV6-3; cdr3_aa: CASSYVAAAGELFF
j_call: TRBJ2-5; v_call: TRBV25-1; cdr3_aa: CASSESTEQETQYF
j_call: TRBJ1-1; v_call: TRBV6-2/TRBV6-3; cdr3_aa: CASTLEGGNTEAFF
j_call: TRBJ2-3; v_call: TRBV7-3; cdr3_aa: CASTSDPQSTDTQYF
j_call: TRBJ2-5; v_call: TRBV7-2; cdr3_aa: CASGTGSGAVETQYF
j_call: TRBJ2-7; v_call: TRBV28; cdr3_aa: CASSLAGGEQYF
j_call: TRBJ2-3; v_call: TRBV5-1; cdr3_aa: CASSSGGFPDTQYF
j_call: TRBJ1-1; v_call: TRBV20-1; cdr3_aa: CSARAPEIPAFF
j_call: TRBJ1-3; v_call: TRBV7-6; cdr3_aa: CASSLDRDNTIYF
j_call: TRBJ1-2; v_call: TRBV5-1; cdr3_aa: CASSTTGDGYTF
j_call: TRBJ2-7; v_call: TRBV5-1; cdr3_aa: CASSLGTGPAYEQYF
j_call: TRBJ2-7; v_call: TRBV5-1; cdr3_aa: CASSSRQGAHYEQYF
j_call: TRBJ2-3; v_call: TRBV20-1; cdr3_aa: CSAQSGRHTQYF
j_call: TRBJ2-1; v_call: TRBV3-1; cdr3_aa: CASSQDLSGAYNEQFF
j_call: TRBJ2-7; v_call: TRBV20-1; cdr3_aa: CSAPDLAGEGYEQYF
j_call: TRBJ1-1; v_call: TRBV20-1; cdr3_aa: CSVKVNTEAFF
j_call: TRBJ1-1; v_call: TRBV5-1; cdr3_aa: CASSLPGRTEAFF
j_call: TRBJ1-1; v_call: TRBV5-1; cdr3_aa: CASRSVGGYTEAFF
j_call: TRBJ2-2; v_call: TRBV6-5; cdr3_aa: CASSSLGLVHTGELFF
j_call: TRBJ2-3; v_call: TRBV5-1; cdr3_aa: CASREGPSTDTQYF
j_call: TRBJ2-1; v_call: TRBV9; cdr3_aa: CASSLQGGPLDEQFF
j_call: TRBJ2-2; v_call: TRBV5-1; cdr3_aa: CASSLAFSGLTGELFF
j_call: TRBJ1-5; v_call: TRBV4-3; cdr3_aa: CASSHGDRDQPQHF
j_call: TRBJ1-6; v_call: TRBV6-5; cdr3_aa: CASSSRVSPLHF
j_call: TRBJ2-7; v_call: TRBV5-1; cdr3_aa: CASSLNSWADEQYF
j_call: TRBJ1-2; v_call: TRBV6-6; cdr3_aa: CASSYPGSAGYTF
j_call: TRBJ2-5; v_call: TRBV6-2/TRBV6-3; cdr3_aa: CASSYGMEGETQYF
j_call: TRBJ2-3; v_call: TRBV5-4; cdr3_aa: CASSFEPLTTDTQYF
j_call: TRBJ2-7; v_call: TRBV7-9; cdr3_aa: CASSSSGGGAYEQYF
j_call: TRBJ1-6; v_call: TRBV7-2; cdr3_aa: CASSLRQGNSPLHF
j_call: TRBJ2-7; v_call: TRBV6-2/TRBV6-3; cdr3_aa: CASSYSFRQGASVYEQYF
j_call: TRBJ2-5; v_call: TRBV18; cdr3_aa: CASSQTQGETQYF
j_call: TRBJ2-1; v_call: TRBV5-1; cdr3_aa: CASSLVAENNEQFF
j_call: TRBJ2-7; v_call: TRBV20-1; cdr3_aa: CSARDRAGSTYERYF
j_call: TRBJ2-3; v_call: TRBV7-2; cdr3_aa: CASSLAGSSGSVDTQYF
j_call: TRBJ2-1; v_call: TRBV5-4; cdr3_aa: CASSPQGLNEQFF
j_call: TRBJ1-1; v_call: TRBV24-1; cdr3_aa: CATSSRGNTEAFF
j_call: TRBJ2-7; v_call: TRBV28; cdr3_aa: CASSSPQGYEQYF
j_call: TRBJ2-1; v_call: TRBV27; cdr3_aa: CASRTRLHEQFF
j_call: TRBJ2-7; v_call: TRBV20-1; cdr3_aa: CSARDGRALNEQYF
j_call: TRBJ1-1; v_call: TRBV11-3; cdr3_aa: CASSLGIGEAFF
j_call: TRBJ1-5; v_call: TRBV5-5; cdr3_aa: CASSLDVFSQPQHF
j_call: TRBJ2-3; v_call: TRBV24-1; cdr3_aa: CATSEPSGRDTDTQYF
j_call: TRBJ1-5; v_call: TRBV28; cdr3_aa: CASRDQLQGNGNQPQHF
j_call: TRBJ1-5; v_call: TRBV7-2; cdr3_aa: CASSAQGGNQPQHF
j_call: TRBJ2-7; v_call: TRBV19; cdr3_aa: CASRDRYYEQYF
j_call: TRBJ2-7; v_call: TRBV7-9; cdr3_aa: CASSIAGIPEQYF
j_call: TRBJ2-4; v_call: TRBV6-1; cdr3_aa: CASSDTGRKNIQYF
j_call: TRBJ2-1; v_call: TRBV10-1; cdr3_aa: CASSESHGENEQFF
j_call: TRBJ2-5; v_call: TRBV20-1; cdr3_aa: CSAIKFTSGSPQETQYF
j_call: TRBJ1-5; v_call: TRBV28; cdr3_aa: CASSFDRENQPQHF
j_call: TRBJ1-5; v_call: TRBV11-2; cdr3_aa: CASSLTRGPNQPQHF
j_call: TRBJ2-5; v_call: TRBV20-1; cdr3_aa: CSARTGRETQYF